The rows below give T cell receptor beta chains drawn from one sample of a study of blood T cells in healthy people across ages. TCRdb processed the 5' RACE reads anew with MiXCR; each CDR3 protein has one entry. The table shows roughly 730,000 distinct CDR3 sequences, with 45% to 70% occurring only once. Sample: blood. These receptors all stem from a man aged 35 to 55 in good health. Both conserved end residues are part of each CDR3. D genes are given only for firm matches. Only some rows state a clone size, as once, few, many or a class for expanded clones.

clone_size	v_call	j_call	cdr3_length	d_call	cdr3_nt	cdr3_aa
-	TRBV20-1	TRBJ2-1	16	-	TGCAGTGCTAGAGATCATGAGCAGGACCTCCTCAATGAGCAGTTTTTC	CSARDHEQDLLNEQFF
-	TRBV7-2	TRBJ2-1	13	-	TGTGCCAGCAGCGGGGGGCGCCGGAATGAGCAGTTCTTC	CASSGGRRNEQFF
-	TRBV5-1	TRBJ1-6	15	-	TGCGCCAGCAGCTCCAGGGTTGTCGGGAATTCACCCCTCCACTTT	CASSSRVVGNSPLHF
-	TRBV10-3	TRBJ2-3	15	-	TGTGCCATCAGTGAGCCGGACCATGGGAAAGATACGCAGTATTTT	CAISEPDHGKDTQYF
-	TRBV28	TRBJ2-5	13	-	TGTGCCAGCAGTTTAGGGTCAATGGGGACCCAGTACTTC	CASSLGSMGTQYF
-	TRBV5-1	TRBJ2-3	16	TRBD2	TGCGCCAGCAGCCTGGCCGGGACTACCCGCACAGATACGCAGTATTTT	CASSLAGTTRTDTQYF
few	TRBV7-9	TRBJ2-5	15	-	TGTGCCAGCAGCCAGGGGACGGTGTACCAAGAGACCCAGTACTTC	CASSQGTVYQETQYF
-	TRBV7-2	TRBJ2-7	14	-	TGTGCCAGCAGCTTAGTCCCCGAGACCTACGAGCAGTACTTC	CASSLVPETYEQYF
-	TRBV7-2	TRBJ1-5	16	-	TGTGCCAGCAGCCTCGTGGGGCGAGGAAATGTTCGGCCCCAGCATTTT	CASSLVGRGNVRPQHF
-	TRBV12-3/TRBV12-4	TRBJ2-3	15	-	TGTGCCAGCAATTACGACGGGGGGCTTACAGATACGCAGTATTTT	CASNYDGGLTDTQYF
-	TRBV29-1	TRBJ2-1	13	TRBD2	TGCAGCGTCCGCCCGGGGGGCTACAATGAGCAGTTCTTC	CSVRPGGYNEQFF
-	TRBV28	TRBJ2-3	13	-	TGTGCCAGCAGTTTGCAAGATCCAGATACGCAGTATTTT	CASSLQDPDTQYF
few	TRBV12-3/TRBV12-4	TRBJ2-5	11	-	TGTGCCAGCAGTTTTATGGAGACCCAGTACTTC	CASSFMETQYF
-	TRBV28	TRBJ2-7	16	TRBD1	TGTGCCAGCACCTCAGACGGTGAGGGGGCTTTAGGCGGGCAGTACTTC	CASTSDGEGALGGQYF
-	TRBV5-1	TRBJ2-1	13	-	TGCGCCAGCAGCCCCTGGGGGGGGCATGAGCAGTTCTTC	CASSPWGGHEQFF
-	TRBV6-1	TRBJ2-7	15	TRBD2	TGTGCCAGCAGTGATAGCGGGAGGACAACCTACGAGCAGTACTTC	CASSDSGRTTYEQYF
-	TRBV7-2	TRBJ1-5	16	TRBD1	TGTGCCAGCAGCTCCGGGACAGGGTCTAGCAATCAGCCCCAGCATTTT	CASSSGTGSSNQPQHF
-	TRBV12-3/TRBV12-4	TRBJ2-2	14	-	TGTGCCAGCAGTTTATCACGGGTCACCGGGGAGCTGTTTTTT	CASSLSRVTGELFF
-	TRBV27	TRBJ2-7	14	TRBD1	TGTGCCAGCAGTACGGGACAGTGGCGCGCTTGGCAGTACTTC	CASSTGQWRAWQYF
-	TRBV7-9	TRBJ2-1	13	-	TGTGCCAGCACCCAGGGTGGGGACAATGAGCAGTTCTTC	CASTQGGDNEQFF
-	TRBV2	TRBJ2-7	14	-	TGTGCCAGCAGTGATCTAGCAGCCCGGGGCGAGCAGTACTTC	CASSDLAARGEQYF
-	TRBV15	TRBJ1-4	16	TRBD1	TGTGCCACCAGCTACACCGTGGGACAGGGCGGCGAAAAACTGTTTTTT	CATSYTVGQGGEKLFF
-	TRBV7-6	TRBJ2-1	18	-	TGTGCCAGCAGCTTCCTTACTTCTATCGCTGGGACCTACAATGAGCAGTTCTTC	CASSFLTSIAGTYNEQFF
-	TRBV11-1	TRBJ2-5	21	TRBD2	TGTGCCAGCAGCTTAGCGCACCTCATCGTAGGAACGGGAGGGCCGGGAGAGACCCAGTACTTC	CASSLAHLIVGTGGPGETQYF
-	TRBV5-1	TRBJ2-3	16	-	TGCGCCAGCACTCTGACAGGCCTAATTATCACAGATACGCAGTATTTT	CASTLTGLIITDTQYF
-	TRBV20-1	TRBJ2-1	16	TRBD2	TGCAGTGCTAGATGGACTAGCGGGGGGACCCTCAATGAGCAGTTCTTC	CSARWTSGGTLNEQFF
-	TRBV4-1	TRBJ2-7	14	-	TGCGCCAGCAGCCTAGCCGGGCGGAGTGACGAGCAGTACTTC	CASSLAGRSDEQYF
-	TRBV15	TRBJ2-6	20	TRBD1	TGTGCCACCAGGCTCAGAAGAAAGACAGGGGATAGCTCTGGGGCCAACGTCCTGACTTTC	CATRLRRKTGDSSGANVLTF
-	TRBV7-9	TRBJ2-5	15	TRBD2	TGTGCCAGCAGCTTGGTGGCGGGGGGCCAAGAGACCCAGTACTTC	CASSLVAGGQETQYF
-	TRBV2	TRBJ2-2	14	-	TGTGCCAGCAGTGGCAGGGGAAACACCGGGGAGCTGTTTTTT	CASSGRGNTGELFF
-	TRBV15	TRBJ1-1	14	-	TGTGCCACCACCGTCGGGGTTAGAGGCACTGAAGCTTTCTTT	CATTVGVRGTEAFF
-	TRBV28	TRBJ2-3	19	TRBD2	TGTGCCAGCAAGGGGCGGGGGACTAGCGGGAGGTCGGGCACAGATACGCAGTATTTT	CASKGRGTSGRSGTDTQYF
-	TRBV4-1	TRBJ1-4	15	TRBD1	TGCGCCAGCAGCGAATCCGGGACAGGGAGGGAAAAACTGTTTTTT	CASSESGTGREKLFF
-	TRBV20-1	TRBJ2-3	14	TRBD2	TGCAGTGCTATACTAGCGGGAGGGCGAGATACGCAGTATTTT	CSAILAGGRDTQYF
-	TRBV15	TRBJ1-5	15	TRBD1	TGTGCCACCAGCGGAACCGGGACAGGGATTCAGCCCCAGCATTTT	CATSGTGTGIQPQHF
-	TRBV20-1	TRBJ2-2	13	-	TGCAGTGCTCCGGACTTGGTCCCCGGGGAGCTGTTTTTT	CSAPDLVPGELFF
-	TRBV5-1	TRBJ2-5	14	TRBD1	TGCGCCAGCAGCTTGGAGACACCGGGACAGGAGCAGTACTTC	CASSLETPGQEQYF
-	TRBV20-1	TRBJ2-5	14	TRBD1	TGCAGTGCTGATGGACAGGGGGCTTGGGAGACCCAGTACTTC	CSADGQGAWETQYF
-	TRBV20-1	TRBJ2-1	14	TRBD2	TGCAGTGCCCCCAACAGACTAGCGGGAAATGAGCAGTTCTTC	CSAPNRLAGNEQFF
-	TRBV7-7	TRBJ2-5	20	TRBD2	TGTGCCAGCAGCCCGAGACTTAGGTTGAGGGGACTAGCGGGAGAAGAGACCCAGTACTTC	CASSPRLRLRGLAGEETQYF
-	TRBV10-2	TRBJ2-7	15	-	TGCGCCAGCAGTGAGCGGGGCAGGGCCTCCTACGAGCAGTACTTC	CASSERGRASYEQYF
-	TRBV7-9	TRBJ2-3	14	-	TGTGCCAGCAGCCCAACTAGCAACTCAGATACGCAGTATTTT	CASSPTSNSDTQYF
-	TRBV15	TRBJ2-1	14	-	TGTGCCACCAGCAGAAGCGGCGGGAATCATGAGCAGTTCTTC	CATSRSGGNHEQFF
many	TRBV29-1	TRBJ2-7	14	-	TGCAGCGTTGAATTAAAGTCGGGGGCCTACGAGCAGTACTTC	CSVELKSGAYEQYF
-	TRBV5-5	TRBJ1-2	13	-	TGTGCCAGCAGCCCCTTGGGTGGGCAGGGTCACACCTTC	CASSPLGGQGHTF
-	TRBV7-6	TRBJ2-3	17	TRBD1	TGTGCCAGCAGCTCCCCAGGGGGACAGGGGATGACAGATACGCAGTATTTT	CASSSPGGQGMTDTQYF
-	TRBV2	TRBJ2-7	15	TRBD2	TGTGCCAGCACTTCTGGGGGGGACCCACGCTACGAGCAGTACTTC	CASTSGGDPRYEQYF
few	TRBV20-1	TRBJ2-1	13	-	TGCAGTGCTAGACGACGCGCTTACAATGAGCAGTTCTTC	CSARRRAYNEQFF